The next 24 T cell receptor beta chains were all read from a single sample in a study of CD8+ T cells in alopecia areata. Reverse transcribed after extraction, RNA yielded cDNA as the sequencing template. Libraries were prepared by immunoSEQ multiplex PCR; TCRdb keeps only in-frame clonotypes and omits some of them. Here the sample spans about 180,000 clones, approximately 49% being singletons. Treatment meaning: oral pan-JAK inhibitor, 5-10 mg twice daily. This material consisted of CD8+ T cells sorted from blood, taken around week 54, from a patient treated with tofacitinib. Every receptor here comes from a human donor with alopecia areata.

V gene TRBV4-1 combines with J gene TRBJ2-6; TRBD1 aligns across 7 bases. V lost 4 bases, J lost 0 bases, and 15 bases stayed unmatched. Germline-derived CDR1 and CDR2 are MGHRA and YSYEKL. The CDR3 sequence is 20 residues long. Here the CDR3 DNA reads TGCGCCAGCAGCCGCGAAGACAGGGAAGAGTGGTACTCTGGGGCCAACGTCCTGACTTTC. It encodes CASSREDREEWYSGANVLTF.

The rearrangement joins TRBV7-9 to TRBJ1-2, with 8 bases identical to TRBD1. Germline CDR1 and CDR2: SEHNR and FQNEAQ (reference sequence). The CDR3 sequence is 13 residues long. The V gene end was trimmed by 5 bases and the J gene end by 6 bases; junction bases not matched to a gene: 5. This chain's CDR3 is CASSPGQVHGYTF. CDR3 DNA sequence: TGTGCCAGCAGCCCGGGACAGGTTCATGGCTACACCTTC.

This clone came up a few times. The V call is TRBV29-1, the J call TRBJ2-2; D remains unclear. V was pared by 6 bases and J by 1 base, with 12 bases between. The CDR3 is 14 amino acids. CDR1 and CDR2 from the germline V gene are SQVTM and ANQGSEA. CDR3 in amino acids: CSVKIRLNTGELFF. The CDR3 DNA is TGCAGCGTCAAAATAAGGTTGAACACCGGGGAGCTGTTTTTT.

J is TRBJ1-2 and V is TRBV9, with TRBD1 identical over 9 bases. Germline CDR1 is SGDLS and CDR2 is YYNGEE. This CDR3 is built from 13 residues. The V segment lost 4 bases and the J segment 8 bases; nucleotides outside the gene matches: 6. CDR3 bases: TGTGCCAGCAGCAGAACAGGGGGCATCGGCTACACCTTC. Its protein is CASSRTGGIGYTF.

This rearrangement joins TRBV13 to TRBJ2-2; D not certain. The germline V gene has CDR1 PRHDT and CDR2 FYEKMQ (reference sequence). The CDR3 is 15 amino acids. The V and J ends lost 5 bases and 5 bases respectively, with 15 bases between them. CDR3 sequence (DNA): TGTGCCAGCAGCCCACAGACGGCCAGGACCGGGGAGCTGTTTTTT. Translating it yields CASSPQTARTGELFF.

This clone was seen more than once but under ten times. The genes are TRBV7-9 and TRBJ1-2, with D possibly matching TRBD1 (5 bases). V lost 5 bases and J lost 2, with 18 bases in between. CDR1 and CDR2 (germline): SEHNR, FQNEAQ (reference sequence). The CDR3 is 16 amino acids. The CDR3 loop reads CASSKMTGGRNYGYTF. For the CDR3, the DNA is TGTGCCAGCAGCAAAATGACGGGGGGACGGAACTATGGCTACACCTTC.

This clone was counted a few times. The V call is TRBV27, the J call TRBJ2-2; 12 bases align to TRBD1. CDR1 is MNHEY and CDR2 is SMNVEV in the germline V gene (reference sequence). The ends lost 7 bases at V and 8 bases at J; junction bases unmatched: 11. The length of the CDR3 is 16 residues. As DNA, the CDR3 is TGTGCCAGCACCAGAGGGGGGACAGGGGGCAGAGGGGAGCTGTTTTTT. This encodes CASTRGGTGGRGELFF.

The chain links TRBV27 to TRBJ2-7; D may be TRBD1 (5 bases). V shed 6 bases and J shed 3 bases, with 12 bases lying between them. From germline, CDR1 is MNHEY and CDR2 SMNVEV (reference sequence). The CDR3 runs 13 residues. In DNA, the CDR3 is TGTGCCAGCAGCCAGGAGACAGACTACGAGCAGTACTTC. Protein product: CASSQETDYEQYF.

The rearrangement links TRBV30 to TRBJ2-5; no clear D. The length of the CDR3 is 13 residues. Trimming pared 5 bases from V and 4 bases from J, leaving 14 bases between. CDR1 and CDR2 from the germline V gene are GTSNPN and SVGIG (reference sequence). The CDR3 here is CAWGPGSVETQYF. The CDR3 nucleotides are TGTGCCTGGGGACCGGGTAGTGTAGAGACCCAGTACTTC. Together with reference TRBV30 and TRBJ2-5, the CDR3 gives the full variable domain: SQTIHQWPATLVQPVGSPLSLECTVEGTSNPNLYWYRQAAGRGLQLLFYSVGIGQISSEVPQNLSASRPQDRQFILSSKKLLLSDSGFYLCAWGPGSVETQYFGPGTRLLVL.

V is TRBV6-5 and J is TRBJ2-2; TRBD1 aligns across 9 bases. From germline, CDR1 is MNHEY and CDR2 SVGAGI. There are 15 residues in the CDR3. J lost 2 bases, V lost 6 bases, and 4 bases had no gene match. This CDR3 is CASSGGQGNTGELFF. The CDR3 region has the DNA TGTGCCAGCAGCGGGGGACAGGGCAACACCGGGGAGCTGTTTTTT.

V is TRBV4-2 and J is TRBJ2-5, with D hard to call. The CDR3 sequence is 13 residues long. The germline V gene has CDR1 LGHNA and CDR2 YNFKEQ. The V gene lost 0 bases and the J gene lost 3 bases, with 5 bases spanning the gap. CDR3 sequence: CASSQDKKETQYF. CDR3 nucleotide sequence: TGTGCCAGCAGCCAAGACAAGAAAGAGACCCAGTACTTC.

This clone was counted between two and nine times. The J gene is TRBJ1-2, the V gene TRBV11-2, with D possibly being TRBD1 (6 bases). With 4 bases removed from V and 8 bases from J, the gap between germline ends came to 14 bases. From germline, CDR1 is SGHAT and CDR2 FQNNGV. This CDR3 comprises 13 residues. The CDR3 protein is CASSSRQAGGYTF. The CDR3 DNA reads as TGTGCCAGCAGCTCTCGACAGGCAGGGGGCTACACCTTC.

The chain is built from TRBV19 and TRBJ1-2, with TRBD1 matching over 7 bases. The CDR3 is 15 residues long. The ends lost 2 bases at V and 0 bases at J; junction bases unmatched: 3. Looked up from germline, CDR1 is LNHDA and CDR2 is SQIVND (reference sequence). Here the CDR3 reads CASSIWDRPNYGYTF. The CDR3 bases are TGTGCCAGTAGTATATGGGACAGACCTAACTATGGCTACACCTTC.

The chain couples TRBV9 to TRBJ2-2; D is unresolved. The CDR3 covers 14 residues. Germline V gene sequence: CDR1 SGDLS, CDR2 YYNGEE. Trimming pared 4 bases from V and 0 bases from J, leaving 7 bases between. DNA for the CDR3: TGTGCCAGCAGCCCAACTCCGAACACCGGGGAGCTGTTTTTT. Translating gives CASSPTPNTGELFF. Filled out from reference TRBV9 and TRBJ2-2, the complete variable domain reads DSGVTQTPKHLITATGQRVTLRCSPRSGDLSVYWYQQSLDQGLQFLIQYYNGEERAKGNILERFSAQQFPDLHSELNLSSLELGDSALYFCASSPTPNTGELFFGEGSRLTVL.

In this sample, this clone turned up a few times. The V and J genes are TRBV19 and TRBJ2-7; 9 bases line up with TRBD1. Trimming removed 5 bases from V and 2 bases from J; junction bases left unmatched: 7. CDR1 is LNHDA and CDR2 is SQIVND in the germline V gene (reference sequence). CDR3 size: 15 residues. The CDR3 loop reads CASSGPGQGTYEQYF. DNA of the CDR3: TGTGCCAGTAGTGGTCCGGGACAGGGAACCTACGAGCAGTACTTC.

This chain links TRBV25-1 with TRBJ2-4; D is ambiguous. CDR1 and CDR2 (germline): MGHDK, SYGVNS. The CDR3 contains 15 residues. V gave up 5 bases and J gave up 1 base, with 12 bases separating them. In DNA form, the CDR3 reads TGTGCCAGCAGTCTTGGACCTCTGGCCAAAAACATTCAGTACTTC. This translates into CASSLGPLAKNIQYF.

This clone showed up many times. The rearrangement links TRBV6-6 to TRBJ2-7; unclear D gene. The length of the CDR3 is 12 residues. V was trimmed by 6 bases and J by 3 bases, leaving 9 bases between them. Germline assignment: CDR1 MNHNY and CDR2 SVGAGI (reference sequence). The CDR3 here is CASSQRIYEQYF. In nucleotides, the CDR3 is TGTGCCAGCAGCCAAAGGATCTACGAGCAGTACTTC.

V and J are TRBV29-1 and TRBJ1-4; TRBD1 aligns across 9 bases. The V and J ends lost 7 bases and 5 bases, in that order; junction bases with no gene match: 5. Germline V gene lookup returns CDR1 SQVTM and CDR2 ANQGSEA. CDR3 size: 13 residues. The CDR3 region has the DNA TGCAGCGCCTTCGGGACAGGGAATGAAAAACTGTTTTTT. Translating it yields CSAFGTGNEKLFF.

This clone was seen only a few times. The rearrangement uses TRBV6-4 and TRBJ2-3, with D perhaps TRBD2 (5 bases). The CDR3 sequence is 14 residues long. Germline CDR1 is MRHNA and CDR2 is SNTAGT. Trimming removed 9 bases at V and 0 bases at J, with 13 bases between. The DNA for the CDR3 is TGTGCCAGTGCGGCGGGCTCTAGCACAGATACGCAGTATTTT. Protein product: CASAAGSSTDTQYF.

Here the CDR3 reads CASSSGGSYEQYF. CDR3 coding DNA: TGTGCCAGCAGCTCGGGTGGGAGCTACGAGCAGTACTTC. The chain has TRBV5-4 and TRBJ2-7; a weak D match, TRBD2 (5 bases). Germline CDR1 is SGHNT and CDR2 is YYREEE (reference sequence). CDR3 size: 13 residues. Between the trimmed V and J ends, which lost 3 bases and 3 bases, there was a span of 10 bases.

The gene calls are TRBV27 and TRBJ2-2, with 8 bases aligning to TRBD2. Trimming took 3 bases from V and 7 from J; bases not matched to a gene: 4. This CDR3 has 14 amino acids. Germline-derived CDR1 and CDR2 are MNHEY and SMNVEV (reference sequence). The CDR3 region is CASSFGLAFGELFF. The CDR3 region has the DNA TGTGCCAGCAGTTTTGGACTAGCTTTCGGGGAGCTGTTTTTT.

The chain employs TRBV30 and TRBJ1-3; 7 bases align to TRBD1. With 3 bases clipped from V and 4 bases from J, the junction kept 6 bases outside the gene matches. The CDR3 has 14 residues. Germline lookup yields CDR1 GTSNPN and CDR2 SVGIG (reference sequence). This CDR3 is CAWSTTGPGNTIYF. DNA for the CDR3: TGTGCCTGGAGCACGACAGGGCCCGGAAACACCATATATTTT.

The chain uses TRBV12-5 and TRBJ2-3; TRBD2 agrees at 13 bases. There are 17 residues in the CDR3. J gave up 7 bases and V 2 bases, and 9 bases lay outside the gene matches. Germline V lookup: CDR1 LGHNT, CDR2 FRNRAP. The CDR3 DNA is TGTGCTAGTGGTTTGCCAACTAGCGGGGGGGTCCGTTATACGCAGTATTTT. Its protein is CASGLPTSGGVRYTQYF.

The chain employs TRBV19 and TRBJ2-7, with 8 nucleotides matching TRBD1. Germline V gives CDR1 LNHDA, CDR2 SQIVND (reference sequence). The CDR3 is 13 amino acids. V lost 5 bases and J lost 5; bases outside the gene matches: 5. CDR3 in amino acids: CASSLDRENEQYF. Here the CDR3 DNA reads TGTGCCAGTAGTTTGGACAGGGAGAACGAGCAGTACTTC.